A selection of T cell receptor beta chains follows, all from one sample in a study of T-cell reconstitution after alpha-beta-depleted transplantation in children. One entry per CDR3 protein, called by TCRdb with MiXCR from the PCR reads. The sample records some 240,000 distinct CDR3 sequences, roughly a tenth being singletons. Specimen: PBMCs from the stem cell graft donor, collected from the stem cell graft. The receptors come from a human donor who donated a stem cell graft to a child with SCID. The CDR3 runs from the conserved cysteine through the conserved F or W. A D gene is named only where the DNA matches it firmly. Not every row has a clone size; where given, it reads once, few, many or a size class.

clone_size | j_call | v_call | d_call | cdr3_nt | cdr3_aa
many | TRBJ2-3 | TRBV4-1 | NA | TGCGCCAGCAGCCAAAGGACATTGAGCACAGATACGCAGTATTTT | CASSQRTLSTDTQYF
many | TRBJ2-5 | TRBV20-1 | TRBD2 | TGCAGTGCTAGAGATTGGGAGCGGGGGGTCCCAGAGACCCAGTACTTC | CSARDWERGVPETQYF
many | TRBJ2-1 | TRBV27 | TRBD1 | TGTGCCAGCAGCGTCAGGGGGCGATACAATGAGCAGTTCTTC | CASSVRGRYNEQFF
many | TRBJ2-2 | TRBV20-1 | NA | TGCAGTGCTAGAGATTCGAATGGTGGCGGGGAGCTGTTTTTT | CSARDSNGGGELFF
many | TRBJ2-7 | TRBV7-2 | NA | TGTGCCAGCAGCTTAGCGCGGGGCGGAACCTACGAGCAGTACTTC | CASSLARGGTYEQYF
many | TRBJ2-5 | TRBV11-2 | NA | TGTGCCAGCAGCTTAGAAGGACAGAGGGTTGGAGAGACCCAGTACTTC | CASSLEGQRVGETQYF
few | TRBJ2-1 | TRBV12-3/TRBV12-4 | NA | TGTGCCAGCAGTACACAGGTGCAACATGAGCAGTTCTTC | CASSTQVQHEQFF
many | TRBJ1-1 | TRBV6-5 | TRBD1 | TGTGCCAGCAGTAGGCAGGGGGGGAACACTGAAGCTTTCTTT | CASSRQGGNTEAFF
many | TRBJ2-2 | TRBV4-1 | NA | TGCGCCAGCAGCCAAGCCCGCGGCCTTAGGACCGGGGAGCTGTTTTTT | CASSQARGLRTGELFF
many | TRBJ2-1 | TRBV12-3/TRBV12-4 | NA | TGTGCCAGCGGCGGGGGAGAGGACAGACACAATGAGCAGTTCTTC | CASGGGEDRHNEQFF
many | TRBJ2-1 | TRBV5-1 | TRBD2 | TGCGCCAGCAGCTTGGCGGCGGGGGGCAATGAGCAGTTCTTC | CASSLAAGGNEQFF
many | TRBJ1-5 | TRBV7-9 | NA | TGTGCCAGCAGCGATAGTGGGGTGGGCAATCAGCCCCAGCATTTT | CASSDSGVGNQPQHF
many | TRBJ2-1 | TRBV2 | NA | TGTGCCAGCAATCGGTACTCCTACAATGAGCAGTTCTTC | CASNRYSYNEQFF
many | TRBJ2-2 | TRBV29-1 | NA | TGCAGCGTTCAAGAACAGTCTACCGGGGAGCTGTTTTTT | CSVQEQSTGELFF
many | TRBJ2-1 | TRBV5-1 | NA | TGCGCCAGCAGCTTGGAAGGGATTTACAATGAGCAGTTCTTC | CASSLEGIYNEQFF
many | TRBJ1-2 | TRBV20-1 | NA | TGCAGTGCGTGGAAGCTTAACTATGGCTACACCTTC | CSAWKLNYGYTF
few | TRBJ2-2 | TRBV5-1 | TRBD2 | TGCGCCAGCAGCTTGCAGCGGGGGTCGAACACCGGGGAGCTGTTTTTT | CASSLQRGSNTGELFF
many | TRBJ2-7 | TRBV7-2 | NA | TGTGCCAGCAACCGGGACGGCGTTACCTACGAGCAGTACTTC | CASNRDGVTYEQYF
few | TRBJ2-3 | TRBV11-2 | NA | TGTGCCAGCAGCTTAGAGGGGGAACACACAGATACGCAGTATTTT | CASSLEGEHTDTQYF
NA | TRBJ1-1 | TRBV18 | NA | TGTGCCAGCTCACCACTCAGTAGGGGCTCCAATACTGAAGCTTTCTTT | CASSPLSRGSNTEAFF
many | TRBJ2-3 | TRBV5-1 | TRBD2 | TGCGCCAGCAGCTTACTAGCGGGGGAGCCCACAGATACGCAGTATTTT | CASSLLAGEPTDTQYF
NA | TRBJ1-1 | TRBV5-1 | NA | TGCACCAGCAGCTTGCTAGTCGGGGGTGATGCTTTCTTT | CTSSLLVGGDAFF
NA | TRBJ2-3 | TRBV5-1 | TRBD2 | TGCGCCAGCAGCTCTGCTAGCGGGGGGACTGAAGATACGCAGTATTTT | CASSSASGGTEDTQYF
NA | TRBJ1-5 | TRBV7-2 | TRBD1 | TGTGCCAGCACCCAGGGGGACAGGGAGGGTCAGCCCCAGCATTTT | CASTQGDREGQPQHF
many | TRBJ2-3 | TRBV24-1 | NA | TGTGCCACCAGTGGGCTAGCCATGACAGATACGCAGTATTTT | CATSGLAMTDTQYF
many | TRBJ2-7 | TRBV5-1 | NA | TGCGCCAGCAGCTTGGCCCCCCCGACAGAGAGACCCTACGAGCAGTACTTC | CASSLAPPTERPYEQYF
many | TRBJ1-3 | TRBV12-3/TRBV12-4 | TRBD1 | TGTGCCAGCAGTTTAGGACAGGGGGACGGAAACACCATATATTTT | CASSLGQGDGNTIYF
NA | TRBJ1-2 | TRBV10-1 | TRBD1 | TGCGCCAGCAGTATGAGGGACAGAGATGGCTACACCTTC | CASSMRDRDGYTF
many | TRBJ2-2 | TRBV12-3/TRBV12-4 | NA | TGTGCCAGCATCCCTGGGGACCAACGAGACACCGGGGAGCTGTTTTTT | CASIPGDQRDTGELFF
many | TRBJ1-5 | TRBV10-3 | TRBD1 | TGTGCCATCAGTGATGGGAGACAGGGTTTCAATCAGCCCCAGCATTTT | CAISDGRQGFNQPQHF
many | TRBJ2-5 | TRBV13 | NA | TGTGCCAGCAGCCCCCAGTCTCAAGAGACCCAGTACTTC | CASSPQSQETQYF
NA | TRBJ2-1 | TRBV7-2 | NA | TGTGCCAGCAGCCCGACACTTAATTCCTACAATGAGCAGTTCTTC | CASSPTLNSYNEQFF
many | TRBJ2-3 | TRBV7-9 | NA | TGTGCCAGCAGCCCCCGATCTGGGGGGCGCAGCACAGATACGCAGTATTTT | CASSPRSGGRSTDTQYF
many | TRBJ1-3 | TRBV5-1 | TRBD1 | TGCGCCAGCAGCCTCCCGGGACAGGGAAACACCATATATTTT | CASSLPGQGNTIYF
many | TRBJ2-7 | TRBV12-3/TRBV12-4 | TRBD2 | TGTGCCAGCAGTCCCCGACTAGCGGGGGGTGTCTCCTACGAGCAGTACTTC | CASSPRLAGGVSYEQYF
many | TRBJ2-5 | TRBV20-1 | NA | TGCAGTGCTGGTACTTACCAAGAGACCCAGTACTTC | CSAGTYQETQYF
many | TRBJ1-1 | TRBV20-1 | NA | TGCAGTGCTAATAACGGGTTTCGTAACACTGAAGCTTTCTTT | CSANNGFRNTEAFF
many | TRBJ1-2 | TRBV20-1 | NA | TGCAGTGCGGAGGGAGGTGGCAACTATGGCTACACCTTC | CSAEGGGNYGYTF
many | TRBJ1-1 | TRBV5-5 | NA | TGTGCCAGCAGCTTGCGACAGGCGAACACTGAAGCTTTCTTT | CASSLRQANTEAFF
many | TRBJ1-1 | TRBV5-1 | NA | TGCGCCAGCAGCTTTCAGGGTATGGACTCTGAAGCTTTCTTT | CASSFQGMDSEAFF
NA | TRBJ1-1 | TRBV27 | NA | TGTGCCAGCAGTTCCCCCAGTACAGGGAACACTGAAGCTTTCTTT | CASSSPSTGNTEAFF
many | TRBJ1-2 | TRBV15 | TRBD1 | TGTGCCATAGAGACAGGGGATAATGGCTACACCTTC | CAIETGDNGYTF
many | TRBJ1-5 | TRBV6-5 | TRBD1 | TGTGCCAGCAGGTCGGGACAGGGACTTAGCAATCAGCCCCAGCATTTT | CASRSGQGLSNQPQHF
many | TRBJ1-1 | TRBV6-5 | NA | TGTGCCAGCAGTTACACGGCCGTGATGAACACTGAAGCTTTCTTT | CASSYTAVMNTEAFF
NA | TRBJ2-3 | TRBV28 | TRBD2 | TGTGCCATGGGCTTCGGGGGGGCAGATACGCAGTATTTT | CAMGFGGADTQYF
many | TRBJ1-2 | TRBV12-5 | TRBD1 | TGTGCTAGTGGCACTCCCGGGACAGGCTCCTATGGCTACACCTTC | CASGTPGTGSYGYTF
many | TRBJ2-1 | TRBV11-2 | NA | TGTGCCAGCAGCTCCGGACCAGTCAATGAGCAGTTCTTC | CASSSGPVNEQFF
many | TRBJ1-6 | TRBV12-3/TRBV12-4 | NA | TGTGCCAGCAGTCCCACCGCGGTCTCACCCCTCCACTTT | CASSPTAVSPLHF
many | TRBJ1-6 | TRBV10-3 | TRBD1 | TGTGCCATCAGTCGACAGGGGGACAATTCACCCCTCCACTTT | CAISRQGDNSPLHF
many | TRBJ1-6 | TRBV20-1 | NA | TGCAGTGCTAGAGTTACTCCCAGGGTTTTTGATAATTCACCCCTCCACTTT | CSARVTPRVFDNSPLHF
many | TRBJ1-1 | TRBV13 | NA | TGTGCCAGCAGCTTGGGATCTTTGTACACTGAAGCTTTCTTT | CASSLGSLYTEAFF
many | TRBJ2-2 | TRBV12-3/TRBV12-4 | TRBD1 | TGTGCCAGCAGGAAGATCACCGGGACAGGGGGTATTGGCGGGGAGCTGTTTTTT | CASRKITGTGGIGGELFF
many | TRBJ1-2 | TRBV12-3/TRBV12-4 | NA | TGTGCCAGCAGTTTACTAACATCTAACTATGGCTACACCTTC | CASSLLTSNYGYTF
many | TRBJ2-1 | TRBV5-1 | NA | TGCGCCAGCAGCTCCTGGAATTTGAGGGCCCTACCCATCTACAATGAGCAGTTCTTC | CASSSWNLRALPIYNEQFF
many | TRBJ1-1 | TRBV7-2 | NA | TGTGCCAGCAGCTTACTATCTATGGACACTGAAGCTTTCTTT | CASSLLSMDTEAFF
NA | TRBJ1-1 | TRBV5-1 | NA | TGCGCCAGCAGCGTAGACTATCGAGCTTTCTTT | CASSVDYRAFF
many | TRBJ2-2 | TRBV7-2 | TRBD2 | TGTGCCAGCAGCTCGATAGCGGGGATGGGGGAGCTGTTTTTT | CASSSIAGMGELFF
NA | TRBJ2-1 | TRBV15 | NA | TGTGCCACCAGCAGAGAGGTTGGCGGGGTGTCCTACAATGAGCAGTTCTTC | CATSREVGGVSYNEQFF
NA | TRBJ2-5 | TRBV24-1 | TRBD2 | TGTGCCACCAGCGCTAGCGGGGGGGAGACCCAGTACTTC | CATSASGGETQYF